Below, 17 T cell receptor beta chains from the same sample are listed, as sequenced in a study of blood T cell repertoires in COVID-19. Clones were sequenced by immunoSEQ multiplex PCR, and TCRdb holds only the in-frame ones, with some missing. There are fewer than 50,000 clones in the sample; approximately 90% occur only once, and approximately 0.35% lies in the top ten. The sequencing input was peripheral blood. These receptors were taken from a man in his forties or fifties with COVID-19, enrolled during active disease.

This clone was found once. This chain joins TRBV7-2 and TRBJ1-2; 9 positions agree with TRBD1. J was trimmed by 5 bases and V by 1 base; bases with no gene match: 2. This CDR3 region has 14 residues. CDR1 is SGHTA, CDR2 FQGNSA, per germline. CDR3 protein: CASSLDDRGYGYTF. CDR3 DNA sequence: TGTGCCAGCAGCTTAGATGACAGGGGGTATGGCTACACCTTC.

The gene calls are TRBV4-2 and TRBJ2-5; 9 bases are a match to TRBD2. Germline values: CDR1 LGHNA, CDR2 YNFKEQ. Unmatched junction bases numbered 12, after V lost 5 bases and J lost 5 bases. The CDR3 spans 16 residues. CDR3 amino acids: CASSFYPRGRGETQYF. The CDR3, as DNA: TGTGCCAGCAGCTTTTATCCCCGCGGGAGGGGGGAGACCCAGTACTTC.

The J gene is TRBJ1-2, the V gene TRBV4-3, with TRBD1 matching over 9 bases. The germline gives CDR1 LGHNA, CDR2 YSLEER. The J segment lost 4 bases and the V segment lost 2 bases, leaving 5 bases of the junction unmatched. The CDR3 runs 15 residues. In DNA form, the CDR3 reads TGCGCCAGCAGCCAACCGGGACAGGGATCCTATGGCTACACCTTC. Amino acid sequence: CASSQPGQGSYGYTF.

The chain employs TRBV3-1 (or the pseudogene TRBV3-2) and TRBJ2-1; 10 bases map to TRBD2. J lost 2 bases, V lost 0 bases, and 7 bases had no gene match. This CDR3 contains 18 residues. The germline gives CDR1 LGHDT, CDR2 YNNKEL (reference sequence). Written as DNA, the CDR3 is TGTGCCAGCAGCCAAGAATTGGGGCTAGCGGGAGCCTACAATGAGCAGTTCTTC. It encodes CASSQELGLAGAYNEQFF.

The J gene is TRBJ2-7, the V gene TRBV6-2 or TRBV6-3; D is unclear. The germline gives CDR1 MNHEY, CDR2 SVGEGT. The CDR3 covers 12 residues. V was cut by 2 bases and J by 4 bases, with 6 bases left in between. The CDR3 DNA sequence: TGTGCCAGCAGTTACACAGCATACGAGCAGTACTTC. Its protein product is CASSYTAYEQYF.

This chain joins TRBV6-5 and TRBJ2-7; D unresolved. Trimming left V 0 bases short and J 0 bases short, with 12 bases between. The CDR3 sequence is 16 residues long. CDR1 is MNHEY, CDR2 SVGAGI, per germline. The DNA of the CDR3 is TGTGCCAGCAGTTACTCCATTGTTTGGAGCTCCTACGAGCAGTACTTC. It specifies CASSYSIVWSSYEQYF.

The rearrangement links TRBV10-3 to TRBJ2-1; 7 bases are shared with TRBD2. The CDR3 spans 12 residues. Germline trimming cut 8 bases from V and 5 bases from J; bases unmatched to any gene: 3. The germline gives CDR1 ENHRY, CDR2 SYGVKD. The CDR3 region is CAISSGNNEQFF. The CDR3 region has the DNA TGTGCCATCTCAAGCGGGAACAATGAGCAGTTCTTC.

V usage is TRBV12-3 or TRBV12-4 and J usage is TRBJ2-3, with TRBD2 matching 7 bases. V trimming: 3 bases; J trimming: 4 bases; junction bases outside the gene matches: 1. The CDR3 totals 13 residues. In DNA, the CDR3 is TGTGCCAGCAGTTTGCGGGAGCCAGATACGCAGTATTTT. Protein product: CASSLREPDTQYF.

J is TRBJ1-2 and V is TRBV7-2; D call uncertain. V was trimmed by 0 bases and J by 6 bases, leaving 8 bases between them. The CDR3 is 13 amino acids. The V gene's germline CDR1 is SGHTA and CDR2 FQGNSA. CDR3 sequence reads: CASSLAPTHGYTF. The CDR3 DNA reads TGTGCCAGCAGCTTAGCCCCTACCCATGGCTACACCTTC.

This clone was seen a handful of times. The V and J genes are TRBV5-1 and TRBJ1-1, with TRBD1 matching 8 bases. After removal of 4 bases from V and 0 bases from J, the junction contained 8 bases not matched to a gene. This CDR3 has 16 amino acids. Germline-derived CDR1 and CDR2 are SGHRS and YFSETQ. This chain's CDR3 is CASSPGRGRMNTEAFF. CDR3 DNA sequence: TGCGCCAGCAGCCCTGGCAGGGGGCGGATGAACACTGAAGCTTTCTTT.

V gene TRBV2 combines with J gene TRBJ2-3, with TRBD2 as a possible D gene (6 bases). This CDR3 comprises 16 residues. V gave up 6 bases and J gave up 3 bases, with 19 bases separating them. CDR1 SNHLY and CDR2 FYNNEI come from the germline V gene. CDR3 loop: CASSHGTGSLTDTQYF. Here the CDR3 DNA reads TGTGCCAGCAGCCACGGGACCGGGAGCTTGACAGATACGCAGTATTTT.

Notes on this clone: Other DNA variants within this sample encode the same CDR3. The chain joins TRBV5-1 to TRBJ1-1, with D perhaps matching TRBD1 (6 bases). Per germline, CDR1 SGHRS and CDR2 YFSETQ. V shed 2 bases and J shed 1 base, with 6 bases lying between them. The CDR3 sequence is 13 residues long. The CDR3: CASSLGGNTEAFF. The CDR3, as DNA: TGCGCCAGCAGCTTAGGGGGGAACACTGAAGCTTTCTTT. The variable domain in full, with the rest retrieved from reference TRBV5-1 and TRBJ1-1, is KAGVTQTPRYLIKTRGQQVTLSCSPISGHRSVSWYQQTPGQGLQFLFEYFSETQRNKGNFPGRFSGRQFSNSRSEMNVSTLELGDSALYLCASSLGGNTEAFFGQGTRLTVV.

The chain uses TRBV7-9 and TRBJ2-2; D is uncertain. V was trimmed by 6 bases and J by 0 bases, leaving 8 bases between them. The CDR3 extends over 14 amino acids. Germline CDR1 is SEHNR and CDR2 is FQNEAQ (reference sequence). The CDR3 sequence: CASSGRSNTGELFF. CDR3 nucleotide sequence: TGTGCCAGCAGTGGGCGTTCGAACACCGGGGAGCTGTTTTTT.

The chain joins TRBV7-9 to TRBJ2-1, with 9 bases lining up with TRBD2. Germline V lookup: CDR1 SEHNR, CDR2 FQNEAQ (reference sequence). The junction had 1 base not matched to a gene; V was cut back by 0 bases and J by 1 base. This CDR3 is 16 amino acids long. The CDR3 nucleotides are TGTGCCAGCAGCTTAGCGCTAGCGGGATCCTACAATGAGCAGTTCTTC. Protein sequence: CASSLALAGSYNEQFF.

The chain links TRBV6-5 to TRBJ1-5; D possibly corresponds to TRBD1 (6 bases). CDR3 length: 13 residues. Trimming shortened V by 5 bases and J by 6 bases, and 11 bases separated the two germline ends. CDR1 MNHEY and CDR2 SVGAGI come from the germline V gene. CDR3 nucleotide sequence: TGTGCCAGCAGTACACAGGGTACTCAGCCCCAGCATTTT. As protein: CASSTQGTQPQHF.

The chain combines TRBV5-1 with TRBJ1-2, with 8 bases fitting TRBD1. The J segment lost 3 bases and the V segment lost 3 bases, leaving 7 bases of the junction unmatched. The CDR3 has 15 residues. Looked up from germline, CDR1 is SGHRS and CDR2 is YFSETQ. The CDR3 spells CASSSRPTGDYGYTF. The CDR3 nucleotides read TGCGCCAGCAGCTCCCGGCCGACAGGGGACTATGGCTACACCTTC.

This clone has a handful of counts. This chain links TRBV5-1 with TRBJ1-3; weak D call: TRBD1 (5 bases). V lost 0 bases to trimming and J lost 8 bases, with 15 bases between them. There are 15 residues in the CDR3. The germline gives CDR1 SGHRS, CDR2 YFSETQ. CDR3 sequence reads: CASSLDVGGGHTIYF. CDR3 DNA sequence: TGCGCCAGCAGCTTGGATGTGGGGGGAGGTCACACCATATATTTT.